The source of this T cell receptor (beta chain) is a study of T cell changes during pregnancy in multiple sclerosis. The method was immunoSEQ multiplex PCR; TCRdb's version includes in-frame clones alone and lacks a portion of them. The sample contains about 67,000 clones, 91% of which appear only once. Germline CDR1 is MNHNS and CDR2 is SASEGT. The CDR3 totals 13 residues. Trimming took off 2 bases at V and 9 bases at J, with 11 bases between the two ends. This specimen consisted of peripheral blood, obtained in the first trimester of pregnancy. This chain joins TRBV6-1 and TRBJ1-5; D is uncertain. The origin of this receptor is a female donor with multiple sclerosis, enrolled in a pregnancy study. The CDR3: CASSENTRRPQHF. The CDR3 nucleotides are TGTGCCAGCAGTGAAAATACCAGGCGGCCCCAGCATTTT.